One and the same sample provided the 13 T cell receptor beta chains below, sequenced in a study of neoadjuvant anti-PD-1 for oral cavity cancer (dated by TCRdb to the early 2020s). Library prep was done by the immunoSEQ multiplex PCR assay. TCRdb mirrors the immuneACCESS table, restricted to in-frame sequences. Some clones are absent from its copies; in checked studies, under half trace to an unresolved V gene, and the reason for the others is unknown. For this sample the table gives over 30,000 clones, of which more than 65% were detected only once. 3% to 4% of the sample is in the top ten clones. Taken with the paper, the label for time point translates to: after neoadjuvant nivolumab, at surgical resection. The input for sequencing was PBMCs, taken after nivolumab (anti-PD-1) treatment. The receptors shown here come from a person aged 35 to 85 with oral cavity squamous cell carcinoma.

The rearrangement links TRBV30 to TRBJ1-4; D remains unclear. Trimming stripped 0 bases from V and 0 bases from J, with 14 bases between. Germline V gene sequence: CDR1 GTSNPN, CDR2 SVGIG (reference sequence). The CDR3 has 17 residues. The CDR3 loop is CAWSVRGSETTNEKLFF. The CDR3 DNA follows: TGTGCCTGGAGTGTACGTGGCAGCGAGACAACTAATGAAAAACTGTTTTTT.

This clone was recorded only once. The chain uses TRBV6-4 and TRBJ1-1; tentatively, D is TRBD1 (6 bases). This CDR3 is built from 13 residues. Germline V lookup: CDR1 MRHNA, CDR2 SNTAGT. V dropped 2 bases and J dropped 7 bases, with 11 bases sitting between them. The CDR3 sequence is CASSDRGSREAFF. DNA of the CDR3: TGTGCCAGCAGTGACAGGGGGAGCCGTGAAGCTTTCTTT.

The chain recombines TRBV7-2 with TRBJ2-2, with TRBD1 matching 10 bases. Germline CDR1 reads SGHTA; CDR2 reads FQGNSA. The CDR3 covers 16 residues. Trimming cost V 1 base and J 5 bases; bases outside gene matches: 4. CDR3 loop: CASSLGDRGRTGELFF. The CDR3, as DNA: TGTGCCAGCAGCTTAGGAGACAGGGGGCGGACCGGGGAGCTGTTTTTT.

This clone is a singleton in its sample. CDR3 sequence: CASSRPGQGVGYTF. CDR3 sequence (DNA): TGTGCCAGCAGCCGGCCGGGACAGGGGGTAGGCTACACCTTC. The rearrangement joins TRBV4-2 to TRBJ1-2; TRBD1 matches at 11 bases. In germline, CDR1 is LGHNA, CDR2 YNFKEQ. J gave up 8 bases and V 4 bases, and 6 bases lay outside the gene matches. This CDR3 is 14 amino acids long.

J is TRBJ2-7 and V is TRBV19; D uncertain. In germline, CDR1 is LNHDA, CDR2 SQIVND (reference sequence). V was shortened by 3 bases and J by 2 bases, with 8 bases between the two germline ends. This CDR3 has 13 residues. The CDR3 region has the DNA TGTGCCAGTAGTATTGGGCCACCCTACGAGCAGTACTTC. Amino acids: CASSIGPPYEQYF.

This clone was observed once. This chain connects TRBV9 to TRBJ2-1; D is ambiguous. CDR3 size: 15 residues. Trimming cost V 4 bases and J 5 bases, with 16 bases left between them. CDR1 is SGDLS and CDR2 is YYNGEE in the germline V gene. DNA of the CDR3: TGTGCCAGCAGCCCCCACCCTGGGCGAAACAATGAGCAGTTCTTC. This gives the protein CASSPHPGRNNEQFF.

The chain has TRBV27 and TRBJ1-4, with a weak D call TRBD1 (6 bases). This CDR3 contains 16 residues. Per the germline V gene, CDR1 is MNHEY and CDR2 is SMNVEV (reference sequence). The ends were cut back, 4 bases at V and 0 bases at J, with 12 bases in the middle. CDR3 DNA: TGTGCCAGCAGTTCTCGGGACATAGCAACTAATGAAAAACTGTTTTTT. This sequence encodes CASSSRDIATNEKLFF.

The chain has TRBV14 and TRBJ1-2; D may be TRBD1 (5 bases). With 4 bases removed from V and 4 bases from J, the gap between germline ends came to 19 bases. This CDR3 is built from 16 residues. Germline CDR1 is SGHDN and CDR2 is FVKESK. The CDR3 here is CASSLIGTELRYGYTF. Here the CDR3 DNA reads TGTGCCAGCAGCCTTATCGGGACGGAACTACGCTATGGCTACACCTTC.

The chain carries TRBV7-7 and TRBJ2-5; tentative D call: TRBD1 (6 bases). The germline V gene encodes CDR1 SSHAT and CDR2 FNYEAQ (reference sequence). The CDR3 is made up of 14 amino acids. Trimming removed 1 base at V and 7 bases at J, with 13 bases between. In DNA form, the CDR3 reads TGTGCCAGCAGCTTAGAGGGGGTTACGGGGACCCAGTACTTC. It encodes CASSLEGVTGTQYF.

The CDR3 DNA sequence: TGTGCCAGCAGCTTAGTTGATCGGGTTTCGTACTTC. Protein: CASSLVDRVSYF. V gene TRBV7-9 combines with J gene TRBJ2-7, with unresolved D. Germline assignment: CDR1 SEHNR and CDR2 FQNEAQ (reference sequence). The CDR3 has 12 residues. V lost 1 base and J lost 12, with 13 bases in between.

The V and J genes are TRBV6-1 and TRBJ1-2, with D possibly TRBD1 on 6 matching bases. The V end was cut by 7 bases, the J end by 2 bases, with 14 bases between. This CDR3 is 14 amino acids long. Germline assignment: CDR1 MNHNS and CDR2 SASEGT. CDR3 DNA: TGTGCCAGCACGACAGGTGGAGCGAACTATGGCTACACCTTC. Protein sequence: CASTTGGANYGYTF.

This sequence joins TRBV6-5 and TRBJ2-7; either TRBD1 or TRBD2 may supply D (5 bases each). V lost 2 bases to trimming and J lost 2 bases, with 7 bases between them. Germline CDR1 is MNHEY and CDR2 is SVGAGI. This CDR3 spans 13 amino acids. The CDR3 sequence: CASSYRGPYEQYF. The CDR3 coding sequence is TGTGCCAGCAGTTACCGGGGCCCCTACGAGCAGTACTTC.

V and J are TRBV15 and TRBJ1-6; the match to TRBD1 covers 8 bases. The CDR3 extends over 14 amino acids. The junction had 10 bases not matched to a gene; V was cut back by 8 bases and J by 10 bases. Per germline, CDR1 LNHNV and CDR2 YYDKDF (reference sequence). CDR3 amino acids: CATRPQGADSPLHF. The DNA of the CDR3 is TGTGCCACCCGACCCCAGGGGGCTGACTCACCCCTCCACTTT.